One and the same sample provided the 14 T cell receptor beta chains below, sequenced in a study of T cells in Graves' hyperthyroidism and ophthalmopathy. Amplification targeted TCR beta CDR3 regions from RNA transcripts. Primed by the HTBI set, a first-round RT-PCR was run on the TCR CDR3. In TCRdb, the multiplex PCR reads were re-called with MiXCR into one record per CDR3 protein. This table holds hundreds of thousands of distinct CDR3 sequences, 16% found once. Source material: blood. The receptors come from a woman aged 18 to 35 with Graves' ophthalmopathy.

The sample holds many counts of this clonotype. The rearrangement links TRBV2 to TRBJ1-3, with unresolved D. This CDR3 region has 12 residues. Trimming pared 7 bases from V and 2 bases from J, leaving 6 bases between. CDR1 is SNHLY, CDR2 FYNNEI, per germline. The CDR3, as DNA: TGTGCCAGCAACGGAGCTGGAAACACCATATATTTT. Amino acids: CASNGAGNTIYF.

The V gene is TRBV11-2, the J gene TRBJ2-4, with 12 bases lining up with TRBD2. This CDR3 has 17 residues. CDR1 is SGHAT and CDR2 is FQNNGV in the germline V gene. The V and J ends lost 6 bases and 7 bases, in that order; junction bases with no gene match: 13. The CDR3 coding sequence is TGTGCCAGCAGTTCCCCCCCGACTAGCGGGAGATGGAACATTCAGTACTTC. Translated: CASSSPPTSGRWNIQYF.

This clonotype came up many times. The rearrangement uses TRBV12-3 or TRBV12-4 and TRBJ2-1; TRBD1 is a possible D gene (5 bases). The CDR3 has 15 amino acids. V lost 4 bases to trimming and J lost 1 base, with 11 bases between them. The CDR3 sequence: CASSSRGLSYNEQFF. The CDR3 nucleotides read TGTGCCAGCAGTTCAAGGGGTCTGTCCTACAATGAGCAGTTCTTC.

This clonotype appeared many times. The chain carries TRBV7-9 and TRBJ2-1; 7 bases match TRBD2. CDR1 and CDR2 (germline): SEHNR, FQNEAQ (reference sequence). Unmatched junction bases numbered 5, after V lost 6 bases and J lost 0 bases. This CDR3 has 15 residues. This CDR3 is CASRQAGPSYNEQFF. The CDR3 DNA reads TGTGCCAGCAGACAAGCGGGGCCCTCCTACAATGAGCAGTTCTTC. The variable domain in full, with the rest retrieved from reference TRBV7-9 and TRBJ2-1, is DTGVSQNPRHKITKRGQNVTFRCDPISEHNRLYWYRQTLGQGPEFLTYFQNEAQLEKSRLLSDRFSAERPKGSFSTLEIQRTEQGDSAMYLCASRQAGPSYNEQFFGPGTRLTVL.

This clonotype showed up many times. In DNA form, the CDR3 reads TGCAGTGCCTGGACAGGGGCGGGCAATCAGCCCCAGCATTTT. This encodes CSAWTGAGNQPQHF. The chain uses TRBV20-1 and TRBJ1-5; 9 bases fit TRBD1. V shed 6 bases, J shed 2 bases, and the junction held 5 bases outside the gene matches. Germline V gene data show CDR1 as DFQATT and CDR2 as SNEGSKA (reference sequence). The CDR3 extends over 14 amino acids.

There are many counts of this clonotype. The CDR3 loop is CASSRWTSGRSTDTQYF. The CDR3 region has the DNA TGTGCCAGCAGCCGGTGGACTAGCGGGCGTAGCACAGATACGCAGTATTTT. This chain connects TRBV5-6 to TRBJ2-3; 11 bases are shared with TRBD2. CDR3 length equals 17 residues. CDR1 and CDR2 from the germline V gene are SGHDT and YYEEEE. V trimming: 4 bases; J trimming: 0 bases; junction bases outside the gene matches: 7. Full variable domain (remainder filled in from reference TRBV5-6 and TRBJ2-3): DAGVTQSPTHLIKTRGQQVTLRCSPKSGHDTVSWYQQALGQGPQFIFQYYEEEERQRGNFPDRFSGHQFPNYSSELNVNALLLGDSALYLCASSRWTSGRSTDTQYFGPGTRLTVL.

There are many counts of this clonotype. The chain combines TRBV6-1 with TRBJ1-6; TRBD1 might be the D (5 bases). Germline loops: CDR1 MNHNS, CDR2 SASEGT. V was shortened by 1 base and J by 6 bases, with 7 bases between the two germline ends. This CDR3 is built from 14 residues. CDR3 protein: CASSEGQGNSPLHF. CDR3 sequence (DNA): TGTGCCAGCAGTGAAGGGCAGGGTAATTCACCCCTCCACTTT.

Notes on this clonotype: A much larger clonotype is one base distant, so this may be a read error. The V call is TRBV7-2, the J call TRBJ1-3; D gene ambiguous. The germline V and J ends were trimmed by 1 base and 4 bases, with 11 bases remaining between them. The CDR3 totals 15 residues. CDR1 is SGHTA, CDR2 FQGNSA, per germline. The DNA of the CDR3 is TGTGCCAGCAGCTTAGGACCAGAGAGGGGAAACACCATATATTTT. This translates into CASSLGPERGNTIYF.

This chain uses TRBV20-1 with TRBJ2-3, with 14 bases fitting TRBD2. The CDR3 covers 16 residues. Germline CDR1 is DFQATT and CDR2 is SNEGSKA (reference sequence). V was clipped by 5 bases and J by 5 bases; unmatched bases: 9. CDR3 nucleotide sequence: TGCAGTGCTGGACTAGCGGGAGGATCTTCGATAGATACGCAGTATTTT. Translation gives CSAGLAGGSSIDTQYF.

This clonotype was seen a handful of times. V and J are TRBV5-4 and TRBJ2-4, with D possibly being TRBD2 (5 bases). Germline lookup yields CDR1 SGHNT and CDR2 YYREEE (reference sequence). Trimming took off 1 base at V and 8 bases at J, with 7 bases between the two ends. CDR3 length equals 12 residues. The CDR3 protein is CASSLRDDIQYF. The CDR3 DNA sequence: TGTGCCAGCAGCTTGCGGGATGACATTCAGTACTTC.

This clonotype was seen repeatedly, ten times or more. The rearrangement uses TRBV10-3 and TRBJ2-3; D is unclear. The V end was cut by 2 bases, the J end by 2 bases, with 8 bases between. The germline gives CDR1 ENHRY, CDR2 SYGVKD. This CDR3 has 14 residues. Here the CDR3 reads CAISENILTDTQYF. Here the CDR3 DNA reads TGTGCCATCAGTGAGAACATCCTCACAGATACGCAGTATTTT.

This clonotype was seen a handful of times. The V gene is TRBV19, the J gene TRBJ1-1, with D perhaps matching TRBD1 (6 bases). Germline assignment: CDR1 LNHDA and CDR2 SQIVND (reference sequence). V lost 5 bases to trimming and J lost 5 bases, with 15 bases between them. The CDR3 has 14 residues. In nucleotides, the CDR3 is TGTGCCAGTAGTCGGGGGGCGCGGGATACTGAAGCTTTCTTT. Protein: CASSRGARDTEAFF.

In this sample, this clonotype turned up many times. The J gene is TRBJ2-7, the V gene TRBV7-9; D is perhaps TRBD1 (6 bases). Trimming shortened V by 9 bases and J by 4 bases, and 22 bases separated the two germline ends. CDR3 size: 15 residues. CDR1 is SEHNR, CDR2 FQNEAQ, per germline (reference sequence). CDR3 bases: TGTGCCAGGAACAGGGTTGGGACACCCTATTACGAGCAGTACTTC. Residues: CARNRVGTPYYEQYF.

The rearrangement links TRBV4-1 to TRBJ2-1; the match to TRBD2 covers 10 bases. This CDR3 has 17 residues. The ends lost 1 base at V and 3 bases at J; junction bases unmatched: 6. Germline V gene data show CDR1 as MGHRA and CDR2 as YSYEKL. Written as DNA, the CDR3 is TGCGCCAGCAGCCAAGTTTCTAGCGGGAGTGTCTACAATGAGCAGTTCTTC. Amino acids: CASSQVSSGSVYNEQFF.